The T cell receptor beta chain under discussion was sequenced for a study of neurological immune-mediated disorders. Study conclusions and caveats: Multiple sclerosis, the disease with the least TCR clonal expansion, fell below healthy controls, whereas HTLV-1-associated myelopathy showed the most. The study found no CDR3 amino acid sequences shared by expanded clones across subjects, suggesting private repertoires in all groups.

Time point given: longitudinal time-point 3. 2 million PBMCs stored at -80 C were the source of the unsorted libraries. After removal of 5 bases from V and 4 bases from J, the junction contained 3 bases not matched to a gene. Germline V gives CDR1 SGHRS, CDR2 YFSETQ. This CDR3 has 14 amino acids. From 15-18 subjects, over 160 million TCR-beta sequences were obtained in each sequencing run. MiXCR, applied by TCRdb to the 5' RACE reads, yields one record per CDR3 protein. The sample shows approximately 100,000 distinct CDR3 sequences, less than 14% of them seen only once. This clonotype showed up many times. The target antigen is unknown.

The sample taken for sequencing was PBMCs. The V gene is TRBV5-1, the J gene TRBJ2-6; TRBD1 agrees at 7 bases. This clonotype was obtained from a female donor with HTLV-1-associated myelopathy (HAM/TSP). The CDR3 DNA sequence: TGCGCCAGCAGGGGGACAGTCGGGGCCAACGTCCTGACTTTC. Translated: CASRGTVGANVLTF.